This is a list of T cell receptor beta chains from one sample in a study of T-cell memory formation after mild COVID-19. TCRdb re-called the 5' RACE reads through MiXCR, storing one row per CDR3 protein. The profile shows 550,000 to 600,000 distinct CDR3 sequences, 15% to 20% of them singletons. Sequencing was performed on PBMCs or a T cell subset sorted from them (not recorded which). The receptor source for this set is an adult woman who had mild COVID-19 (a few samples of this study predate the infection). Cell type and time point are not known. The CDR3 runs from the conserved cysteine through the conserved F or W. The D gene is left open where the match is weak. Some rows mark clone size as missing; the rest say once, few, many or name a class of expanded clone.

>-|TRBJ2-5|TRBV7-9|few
CASRPAYQETQYF
TGTGCCAGCAGACCGGCGTACCAAGAGACCCAGTACTTC
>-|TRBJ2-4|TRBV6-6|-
CASSYSQFLAKNIQYF
TGTGCCAGCAGTTACTCACAGTTCCTAGCCAAAAACATTCAGTACTTC
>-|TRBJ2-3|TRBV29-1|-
CSVAARGSDTQYF
TGCAGCGTTGCAGCCAGGGGATCAGATACGCAGTATTTT
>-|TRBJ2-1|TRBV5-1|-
CASSPYGGGDEQFF
TGCGCCAGCAGCCCGTACGGGGGCGGGGATGAGCAGTTCTTC
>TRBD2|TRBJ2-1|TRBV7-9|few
CASSRYVAGVSNEQFF
TGTGCCAGCAGCCGCTACGTGGCGGGAGTGTCTAATGAGCAGTTCTTC
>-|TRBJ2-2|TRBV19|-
CASTKGQRGTGELFF
TGTGCCAGTACCAAGGGGCAACGAGGCACCGGGGAGCTGTTTTTT
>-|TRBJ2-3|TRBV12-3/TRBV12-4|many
CASSFGTDTQYF
TGTGCCAGCAGCTTCGGCACAGATACGCAGTATTTT
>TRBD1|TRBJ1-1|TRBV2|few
CASSAGTVGNTEAFF
TGTGCCAGCAGTGCCGGGACAGTAGGGAACACTGAAGCTTTCTTT
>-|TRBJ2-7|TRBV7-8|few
CASSLEPAYEQYF
TGTGCCAGCAGCTTAGAACCGGCCTACGAGCAGTACTTC
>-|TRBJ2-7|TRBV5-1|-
CASSLGGYAYEQYF
TGCGCCAGCAGCTTGGGGGGGTATGCCTACGAGCAGTACTTC
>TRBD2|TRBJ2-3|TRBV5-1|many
CASSFAGLAGTDTQYF
TGCGCCAGCAGCTTCGCGGGACTAGCTGGTACAGATACGCAGTATTTT
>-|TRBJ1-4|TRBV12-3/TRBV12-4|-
CASSLGHEKLFF
TGTGCCAGCAGTTTAGGGCACGAAAAACTGTTTTTT
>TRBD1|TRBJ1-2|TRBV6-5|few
CASSRDRGPAGPYGYTF
TGTGCCAGCAGTCGGGACAGGGGTCCTGCGGGCCCCTATGGCTACACCTTC
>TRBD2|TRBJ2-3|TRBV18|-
CASSPSGRSTDTQYF
TGTGCCAGCTCACCAAGCGGGAGGAGCACAGATACGCAGTATTTT
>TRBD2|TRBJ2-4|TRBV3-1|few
CASSQTSGIGRAKNIQYF
TGTGCCAGCAGCCAAACTAGCGGGATAGGGCGGGCCAAAAACATTCAGTACTTC
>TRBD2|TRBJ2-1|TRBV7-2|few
CASSLLRTSGNVYNEQFF
TGTGCCAGCAGCTTACTACGGACTAGCGGGAATGTGTACAATGAGCAGTTCTTC
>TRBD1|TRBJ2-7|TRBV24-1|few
CATSPGQGSYEQYF
TGTGCCACCTCGCCGGGACAGGGCTCCTACGAGCAGTACTTC
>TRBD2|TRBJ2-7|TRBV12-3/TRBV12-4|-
CASSSDLSGRRSYEQYF
TGTGCCAGCAGTTCGGACCTTAGCGGGAGACGGTCCTACGAGCAGTACTTC
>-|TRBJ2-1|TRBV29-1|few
CSVEAANNEQFF
TGCAGCGTTGAGGCGGCGAACAATGAGCAGTTCTTC
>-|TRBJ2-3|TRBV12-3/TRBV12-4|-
CASSYTTTQYF
TGTGCCAGCAGCTACACAACCACGCAGTATTTT
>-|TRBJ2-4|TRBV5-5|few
CASSTTLAKNIQYF
TGTGCCAGCAGCACGACATTAGCCAAAAACATTCAGTACTTC
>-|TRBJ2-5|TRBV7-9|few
CASSLDKTRETQYF
TGTGCCAGCAGCTTAGATAAAACACGAGAGACCCAGTACTTC
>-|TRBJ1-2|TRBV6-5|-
CASSYLMDKFGGYTF
TGTGCCAGCAGTTACTTGATGGACAAGTTCGGCGGCTACACCTTC
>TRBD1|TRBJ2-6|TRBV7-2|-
CASSPHQGAGANVLTF
TGTGCCAGCAGCCCACACCAGGGGGCTGGGGCCAACGTCCTGACTTTC
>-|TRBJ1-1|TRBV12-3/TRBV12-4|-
CASRASNTEAFF
TGTGCCAGCCGGGCCTCGAACACTGAAGCTTTCTTT
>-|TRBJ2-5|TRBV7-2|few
CASSPSRAQETQYF
TGTGCCAGCAGCCCTTCTCGGGCCCAAGAGACCCAGTACTTC
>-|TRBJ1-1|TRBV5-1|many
CASSLASNTEAFF
TGCGCCAGCAGCTTGGCGTCGAACACTGAAGCTTTCTTT
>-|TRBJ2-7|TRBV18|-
CASSLGASTYEQYF
TGTGCCAGCTCACTCGGGGCTAGTACCTACGAGCAGTACTTC
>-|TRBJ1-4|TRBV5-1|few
CASSLPEPINEKLFF
TGCGCCAGCAGCTTGCCGGAACCGATTAATGAAAAACTGTTTTTT
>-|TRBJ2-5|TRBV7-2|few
CASSLPPGLVYF
TGTGCCAGCAGCTTACCCCCGGGGCTAGTATACTTC
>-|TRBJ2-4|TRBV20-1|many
CSARGPNGAAKNIQYF
TGCAGTGCTAGAGGTCCCAACGGGGCAGCCAAAAACATTCAGTACTTC
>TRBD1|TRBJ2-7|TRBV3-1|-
CASSQDSYGTGQNYEQYF
TGTGCCAGCAGCCAAGACTCGTACGGGACAGGGCAGAACTACGAGCAGTACTTC
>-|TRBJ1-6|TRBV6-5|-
CASSRRPGSYNSPLHF
TGTGCCAGCAGTCGCCGGCCTGGTTCCTATAATTCACCCCTCCACTTT
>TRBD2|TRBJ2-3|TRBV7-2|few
CASSLDFSGTDTQYF
TGTGCCAGCAGCTTAGACTTTAGCGGGACAGATACGCAGTATTTT
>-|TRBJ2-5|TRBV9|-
CASSTTRGGGGLETQYF
TGTGCCAGCAGCACAACCCGAGGGGGCGGGGGATTAGAGACCCAGTACTTC
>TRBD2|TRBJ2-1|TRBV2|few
CASSDSGSSNEQFF
TGTGCCAGCAGTGATAGCGGGAGCTCCAATGAGCAGTTCTTC
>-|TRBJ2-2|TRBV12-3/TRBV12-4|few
CASRDNRDTGELFF
TGTGCCAGCAGAGATAACAGGGATACCGGGGAGCTGTTTTTT
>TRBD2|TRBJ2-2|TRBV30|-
CAWSGVAGLNTGELFF
TGTGCCTGGAGTGGAGTAGCGGGACTGAACACCGGGGAGCTGTTTTTT
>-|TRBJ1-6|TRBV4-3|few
CASSARALSGPLHF
TGCGCCAGCAGCGCTAGGGCCCTGTCGGGGCCCCTCCACTTT
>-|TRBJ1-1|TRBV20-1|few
CSAEGVWSGTEAFF
TGCAGTGCTGAGGGGGTTTGGAGCGGCACTGAAGCTTTCTTT
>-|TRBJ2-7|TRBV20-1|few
CSALEEGYEQYF
TGCAGTGCTCTTGAAGAGGGATACGAGCAGTACTTC
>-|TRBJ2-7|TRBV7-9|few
CASSLAWAGQQYF
TGTGCCAGCAGCTTAGCGTGGGCGGGGCAGCAGTACTTC
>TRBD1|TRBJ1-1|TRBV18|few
CASSPRTGLEAFF
TGTGCCAGCTCACCCCGGACAGGGCTAGAAGCTTTCTTT
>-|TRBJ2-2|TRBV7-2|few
CASSSGRLSNTGELFF
TGTGCCAGCAGCTCGGGTCGTCTTTCGAACACCGGGGAGCTGTTTTTT
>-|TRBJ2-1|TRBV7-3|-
CASSRGTANEQFF
TGTGCCAGCAGCCGCGGGACCGCTAATGAGCAGTTCTTC
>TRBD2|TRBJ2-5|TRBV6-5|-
CASSYSASGGQETQYF
TGTGCCAGCAGTTACTCGGCTAGCGGGGGTCAAGAGACCCAGTACTTC
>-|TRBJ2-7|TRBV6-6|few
CASSARGDTAYEQYF
TGTGCCAGCAGTGCCAGAGGGGACACGGCCTACGAGCAGTACTTC
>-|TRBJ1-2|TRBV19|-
CASSIDPRVHGYTF
TGTGCCAGTAGTATAGATCCCCGGGTTCATGGCTACACCTTC
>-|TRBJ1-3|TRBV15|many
CATSEPWEFSGNTIYF
TGTGCCACCAGCGAACCCTGGGAATTCTCTGGAAACACCATATATTTT
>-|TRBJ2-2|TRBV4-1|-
CASSQDQDRASGELFF
TGCGCCAGCAGCCAAGATCAGGATAGGGCCTCCGGGGAGCTGTTTTTT
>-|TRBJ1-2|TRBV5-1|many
CASSFMSQYGYTF
TGCGCCAGCAGCTTCATGTCCCAATATGGCTACACCTTC